This T cell receptor beta chain was sequenced in a study of PD-1 blockade in classical Hodgkin lymphoma. Study-level results: Reported findings placed baseline TCR diversity lower in newly diagnosed patients (compared with healthy donors). There was a significant rise in CD4+ TCR diversity by C4D1, with no such rise for CD8+. Baseline diversity in complete responders resembled that of newly diagnosed patients.

This table comes from immunoSEQ multiplex PCR, and its TCRdb copy is limited to in-frame clones, with some not included. The profile shows around 100,000 clones, 90% of them singletons. The time point is: cycle 4 day 1 (C4D1), after 5 to 7 weeks of nivolumab. Exposure to brentuximab vedotin varied, and each patient had relapsed following autologous stem cell transplantation. Complete response, partial response or progressive disease made up the best responses. This CDR3 comprises 13 residues. CDR1 is SGHRS and CDR2 is YFSETQ in the germline V gene. V was shortened by 4 bases and J by 1 base, with 6 bases between the two germline ends. As to this clone: Its antigen is not identified.

The clonotype comes from a human donor with classical Hodgkin lymphoma. The chain is built from TRBV5-1 and TRBJ1-5, with D hard to call. The sample here was peripheral blood mononuclear cells (PBMCs), taken before the fourth cycle of nivolumab. CDR3 sequence reads: CASSPGSNQPQHF. CDR3 bases: TGCGCCAGCAGCCCCGGGAGCAATCAGCCCCAGCATTTT.